The 14 T cell receptor beta chains reported below all come from one sample, sequenced in a study of blood T cell repertoires in COVID-19. TCRdb keeps only in-frame clones here, not all; method: immunoSEQ multiplex PCR. The table shows about 210,000 clones, with around 89% occurring only once. Sequenced sample: peripheral blood. The receptors were sampled from a woman in her thirties or forties with acute or convalescent COVID-19.

This rearrangement joins TRBV4-1 to TRBJ1-4; the match to TRBD1 covers 9 bases. Germline assignment: CDR1 MGHRA and CDR2 YSYEKL. This CDR3 is 14 amino acids long. J was trimmed by 7 bases and V by 4 bases; bases with no gene match: 4. The chain's CDR3 is CASSPGQGAEKLFF. The CDR3 coding sequence is TGCGCCAGCAGCCCGGGACAGGGAGCTGAAAAACTGTTTTTT.

V gene TRBV24-1 combines with J gene TRBJ1-6, with D possibly TRBD1 on 5 matching bases. Germline values: CDR1 KGHDR, CDR2 SFDVKD. Trimming took 3 bases from V and 8 from J, leaving 16 bases between them. CDR3 size: 16 residues. CDR3 nucleotides: TGTGCCACCAGTGATCAACAGGTAGAACCTCATTCACCCCTCCACTTT. Translating gives CATSDQQVEPHSPLHF.

The chain combines TRBV7-9 with TRBJ1-4, with D perhaps matching TRBD1 (5 bases). V lost 6 bases and J lost 3, with 20 bases in between. The CDR3 contains 17 residues. Germline V gives CDR1 SEHNR, CDR2 FQNEAQ (reference sequence). The CDR3 spells CASRKPREGLANEKLFF. The CDR3 DNA follows: TGTGCCAGCAGGAAACCCAGGGAGGGCTTGGCTAATGAAAAACTGTTTTTT.

The chain recombines TRBV13 with TRBJ1-3; D is perhaps TRBD1 (6 bases). This CDR3 is 16 amino acids long. The germline V and J ends were trimmed by 4 bases and 4 bases, with 17 bases remaining between them. The germline gives CDR1 PRHDT, CDR2 FYEKMQ (reference sequence). In DNA form, the CDR3 reads TGTGCCAGCAGCTATAACGTGGGGGCCGTAGGAAACACCATATATTTT. Translating it yields CASSYNVGAVGNTIYF.

The V gene is TRBV28, the J gene TRBJ1-6; D not certain. CDR1 and CDR2 from the germline V gene are MDHEN and SYDVKM. CDR3 length: 12 residues. The V end was cut by 4 bases, the J end by 10 bases, with 8 bases between. CDR3 DNA: TGTGCCAGCAGTTCGGTGGGCTCACCCCTCCACTTT. It encodes CASSSVGSPLHF. Supplemented by reference TRBV28 and TRBJ1-6, the full variable domain reads DVKVTQSSRYLVKRTGEKVFLECVQDMDHENMFWYRQDPGLGLRLIYFSYDVKMKEKGDIPEGYSVSREKKERFSLILESASTNQTSMYLCASSSVGSPLHFGNGTRLTVT.

This chain connects TRBV2 to TRBJ2-5; TRBD1 aligns across 7 bases. The CDR3 consists of 15 residues. Trimming removed 6 bases from V and 2 bases from J; junction bases left unmatched: 9. Germline CDR1 is SNHLY and CDR2 is FYNNEI. The CDR3 DNA reads TGTGCCAGCAGCCCCCGGGACAGCAAACAAGAGACCCAGTACTTC. Protein: CASSPRDSKQETQYF.

The chain combines TRBV3-1 (or the pseudogene TRBV3-2) with TRBJ1-2; possibly TRBD1 for D (6 bases). Per the germline V gene, CDR1 is LGHDT and CDR2 is YNNKEL (reference sequence). The length of the CDR3 is 16 residues. The ends were cut back, 1 base at V and 3 bases at J, with 15 bases in the middle. CDR3 coding DNA: TGTGCCAGCAGCCAAGGGTTTTCTGGGGGCGACTATGGCTACACCTTC. Its translation is CASSQGFSGGDYGYTF.

The chain employs TRBV29-1 and TRBJ1-5; possibly TRBD1 for D (5 bases). The V end was cut by 4 bases, the J end by 1 base, with 5 bases between. This CDR3 has 12 amino acids. Germline CDR1 SQVTM, CDR2 ANQGSEA. The CDR3 nucleotides read TGCAGCGTTGGGGGCAGCAATCAGCCCCAGCATTTT. This sequence encodes CSVGGSNQPQHF.

This clone was seen more than once but under ten times. The rearrangement links TRBV19 to TRBJ1-5, with a possible D match to TRBD1 (5 bases). Per germline, CDR1 LNHDA and CDR2 SQIVND (reference sequence). This CDR3 contains 16 residues. V was clipped by 7 bases and J by 2 bases, with 18 bases between them. CDR3 amino acids: CASTAVGGTGNQPQHF. CDR3 coding DNA: TGTGCCAGTACCGCCGTCGGGGGGACGGGCAATCAGCCCCAGCATTTT.

The chain's CDR3 is CATSPGTDSGNTIYF. The CDR3 DNA is TGTGCCACCAGCCCCGGGACTGACTCTGGAAACACCATATATTTT. The genes are TRBV15 and TRBJ1-3; TRBD1 is a possible D gene (5 bases). The V gene lost 5 bases and the J gene lost 0 bases, with 11 bases spanning the gap. The CDR3 length is 15 residues. Germline CDR1 is LNHNV and CDR2 is YYDKDF (reference sequence).

This chain uses TRBV11-3 with TRBJ1-1; 8 bases are a match to TRBD1. Trimming at V came to 6 bases and at J to 3 bases, leaving 9 bases not matched to a gene. The CDR3 totals 15 residues. The germline V gene has CDR1 SGHNT and CDR2 YENEEA. DNA of the CDR3: TGTGCCAGCAGTAGCGGACAGGGCCTACACACTGAAGCTTTCTTT. It codes for CASSSGQGLHTEAFF.

The V gene is TRBV6-4, the J gene TRBJ1-6, with 7 bases identical to TRBD1. Germline V gene lookup returns CDR1 MRHNA and CDR2 SNTAGT. V was clipped by 8 bases and J by 5 bases; unmatched bases: 6. This CDR3 is built from 14 residues. The DNA for the CDR3 is TGTGCCAGCTCTCCCCAGGGGGATAATTCACCCCTCCACTTT. Amino acids: CASSPQGDNSPLHF.

The chain uses TRBV24-1 and TRBJ1-2; 10 bases fit TRBD1. Losses at the gene ends were 7 bases for V and 7 bases for J; bases not matched to a gene: 8. Per the germline V gene, CDR1 is KGHDR and CDR2 is SFDVKD. The CDR3 is 14 amino acids. CDR3 sequence: CATSTGTGERGYTF. CDR3 coding DNA: TGTGCCACCAGCACCGGGACAGGGGAGCGTGGCTACACCTTC.

This clone was recorded only once. V and J are TRBV7-8 and TRBJ1-2; D is ambiguous. V lost 1 base and J lost 2, with 8 bases in between. This CDR3 has 14 amino acids. The germline V gene encodes CDR1 SGHVS and CDR2 FQNEAQ. The CDR3 region has the DNA TGTGCCAGCAGCTTAGTGGGAGAGAACTATGGCTACACCTTC. It translates to CASSLVGENYGYTF.